This is a list of T cell receptor beta chains from one sample in a study of T cell changes during pregnancy in multiple sclerosis. Clones were read by immunoSEQ multiplex PCR, and TCRdb kept only the in-frame ones, dropping some. The table has 44,000 or so clones, roughly nine tenths seen once. The sequencing here drew on peripheral blood, taken in the first trimester of pregnancy. Source of these receptors: a female donor in good health, enrolled as a control in a pregnancy study. Both conserved end residues are trimmed from each CDR3.

14,TRBV7-6,ASSLASTSGRGEQY
13,TRBV27,ASSLSGGGNQPQH
14,TRBV11-2,ASSLGGAGRTYEQY
14,TRBV28,ASSAQRTGYPYEQY
12,TRBV5-1,ASSLAGSDEKLF
12,TRBV6-5,ASSSYRGIHEQY
13,TRBV6-5,ATRGLGYGANVLT
12,TRBV28,ASSLAGLSYEQY
12,TRBV7-2,ASSLGGILYEQY
14,TRBV7-9,ASSPITERNTGELF
14,TRBV6-5,ASSYSRAGGGTEAF
11,TRBV28,ASSLRSPYEQY
13,TRBV7-8,ATSRGRVGQETQY
13,TRBV5-6,ASSSSGVGAGELF
12,TRBV30,AWSKGDIYNEQF
12,TRBV27,ASSLRRGSQPQH
11,TRBV19,ASSPREGETQY
12,TRBV6-5,ASSSTGHNQPQH
17,TRBV10-3,AISVRGSTGGMVGSPQY
12,TRBV9,ASSVDGRLYEQY
15,TRBV2,ASSERAGALNTGELF
11,TRBV2,ASSYRALTEAF